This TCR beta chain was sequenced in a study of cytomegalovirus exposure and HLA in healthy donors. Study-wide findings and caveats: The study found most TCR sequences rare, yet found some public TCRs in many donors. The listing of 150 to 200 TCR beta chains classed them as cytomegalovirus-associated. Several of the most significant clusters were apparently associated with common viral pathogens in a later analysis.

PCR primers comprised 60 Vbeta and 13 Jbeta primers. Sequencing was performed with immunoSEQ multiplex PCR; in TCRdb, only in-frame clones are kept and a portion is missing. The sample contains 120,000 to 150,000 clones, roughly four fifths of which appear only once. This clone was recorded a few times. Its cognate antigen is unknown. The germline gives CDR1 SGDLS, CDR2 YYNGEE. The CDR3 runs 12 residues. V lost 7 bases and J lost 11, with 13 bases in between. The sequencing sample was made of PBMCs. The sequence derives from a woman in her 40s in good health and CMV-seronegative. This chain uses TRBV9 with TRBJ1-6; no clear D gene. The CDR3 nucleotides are TGTGCCAGCTCCCCAGACACCACACCCCTCCACTTT. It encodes CASSPDTTPLHF. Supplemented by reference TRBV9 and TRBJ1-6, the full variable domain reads DSGVTQTPKHLITATGQRVTLRCSPRSGDLSVYWYQQSLDQGLQFLIQYYNGEERAKGNILERFSAQQFPDLHSELNLSSLELGDSALYFCASSPDTTPLHFGNGTRLTVT.